The 26 T cell receptor beta chains reported below all come from one sample, sequenced in a study of CD8 T cells in Susac syndrome (dated by TCRdb to about 2019). The receptor library was made with the immunoSEQ multiplex PCR assay. RNA was extracted using the RNeasy kit, and about 0.45 to 1 ug of the RNA was reverse transcribed with random hexamers. The raw public data were reprocessed by TCRdb itself: fastp quality trimming at Q25, MiXCR clonotype calling, in-frame beta chains only. Every CDR3 protein is listed once, alongside the most common genes and DNA of its rows. Across this sample there are about 140,000 distinct CDR3 sequences, with over 90% seen only once. The ten largest make up about 0.18% of the sample. The sample consisted of CD8+ T cells from PBMCs. These receptors were taken from a human donor with Susac syndrome.

The chain carries TRBV7-9 and TRBJ1-5; no reliable D call. The CDR3 is 13 residues long. V lost 1 base and J lost 5, with 6 bases in between. The germline V gene has CDR1 SEHNR and CDR2 FQNEAQ (reference sequence). The CDR3 DNA is TGTGCCAGCAGCTTAGAGCCGGATCAGCCCCAGCATTTT. This gives the protein CASSLEPDQPQHF.

V usage is TRBV6-4 and J usage is TRBJ2-7, with D hard to call. The CDR3 sequence is 15 residues long. Germline V gives CDR1 MRHNA, CDR2 SNTAGT. V was trimmed by 3 bases and J by 3 bases, leaving 15 bases between them. The CDR3 DNA reads as TGTGCCAGCAGTGAGTTGTCGAGTTGGAGCTACGAGCAGTACTTC. It encodes CASSELSSWSYEQYF.

V and J are TRBV20-1 and TRBJ2-1; D is perhaps TRBD1 or TRBD2 (5 bases each). The V end lost 5 bases, the J end lost 8 bases, and 19 bases lay between the germline ends. The germline V gene encodes CDR1 DFQATT and CDR2 SNEGSKA (reference sequence). The CDR3 totals 14 residues. CDR3 sequence (DNA): TGCAGTGCTGGGACCCTTTTGGGTGGGGATGAGCAGTTCTTC. Amino acids: CSAGTLLGGDEQFF.

V and J are TRBV6-6 and TRBJ1-2; D is undetermined. This CDR3 contains 14 residues. Deletions cut 6 bases from V and 0 bases from J, with 11 bases between. CDR1 and CDR2 (germline): MNHNY, SVGAGI (reference sequence). The CDR3 reads CASSLSATNYGYTF. The DNA of the CDR3 is TGTGCCAGCAGCCTGAGTGCTACTAACTATGGCTACACCTTC.

V usage is TRBV4-1 and J usage is TRBJ1-5; a possible D gene is TRBD1 (6 bases). V was cut by 2 bases and J by 4 bases, with 9 bases left in between. CDR1 is MGHRA and CDR2 is YSYEKL in the germline V gene. The CDR3 is made up of 14 amino acids. The DNA for the CDR3 is TGCGCCAGCAGCCAACCAGGGGATAATCAGCCCCAGCATTTT. Its protein product is CASSQPGDNQPQHF.

The gene calls are TRBV29-1 and TRBJ2-1; TRBD2 is a possible D gene (5 bases). The CDR3 consists of 13 residues. CDR1 and CDR2 from the germline V gene are SQVTM and ANQGSEA. The V and J ends lost 8 bases and 8 bases respectively, with 19 bases between them. CDR3 sequence reads: CSMTTVLVYEQFF. CDR3 nucleotide sequence: TGCAGCATGACTACCGTGCTCGTGTATGAGCAGTTCTTC.

This sequence joins TRBV4-1 and TRBJ1-1; 8 bases agree with TRBD1. The CDR3 runs 15 residues. From germline, CDR1 is MGHRA and CDR2 YSYEKL. The V and J ends lost 3 bases and 1 base, in that order; junction bases with no gene match: 4. The CDR3 bases are TGCGCCAGCAGCCACCGGACAGGGAAGAACACTGAAGCTTTCTTT. Its protein is CASSHRTGKNTEAFF.

The chain joins TRBV11-3 to TRBJ1-1; a weak D match, TRBD1 (5 bases). The V end was cut by 5 bases, the J end by 1 base, with 14 bases between. The CDR3 covers 15 residues. Germline V gives CDR1 SGHNT, CDR2 YENEEA. CDR3: CASSGASGGNTEAFF. The CDR3 coding sequence is TGTGCCAGCAGCGGAGCCTCGGGGGGGAACACTGAAGCTTTCTTT.

The CDR3 DNA reads as TGTGCCAGCAGCTTATCGGCGGCGGGCAATCAGCCCCAGCATTTT. Amino acids: CASSLSAAGNQPQHF. The gene calls are TRBV7-6 and TRBJ1-5, with D hard to call. V lost 2 bases to trimming and J lost 2 bases, with 10 bases between them. The CDR3 runs to 15 residues. Germline lookup yields CDR1 SGHVS and CDR2 FNYEAQ.

This clonotype was seen once. The chain couples TRBV20-1 to TRBJ2-7; 7 bases agree with TRBD2. CDR3 length: 14 residues. Germline CDR1 DFQATT, CDR2 SNEGSKA (reference sequence). V shed 3 bases and J 3 bases; nucleotides not matched to a gene: 8. In nucleotides, the CDR3 is TGCAGTGCTAGCGGGAGGACTGGGGGCTACGAGCAGTACTTC. Translating it yields CSASGRTGGYEQYF.

This clonotype has just one count. This rearrangement joins TRBV14 to TRBJ2-7; D unresolved. V was trimmed by 0 bases and J by 0 bases, leaving 9 bases between them. This CDR3 contains 15 residues. Germline V lookup: CDR1 SGHDN, CDR2 FVKESK. For the CDR3, the DNA is TGTGCCAGCAGCCAAGATATCGCCAGCTCCTACGAGCAGTACTTC. This encodes CASSQDIASSYEQYF.

The J gene is TRBJ2-7, the V gene TRBV27; 7 bases agree with TRBD2. There are 14 residues in the CDR3. Germline lookup yields CDR1 MNHEY and CDR2 SMNVEV (reference sequence). The V segment lost 6 bases and the J segment 2 bases; nucleotides outside the gene matches: 7. This CDR3 is CASSNLAATYEQYF. Here the CDR3 DNA reads TGTGCCAGCAGCAACCTAGCGGCCACCTACGAGCAGTACTTC.

This chain connects TRBV19 to TRBJ2-1; D not certain. The CDR3 has 11 amino acids. The germline V and J ends were trimmed by 7 bases and 8 bases, with 9 bases remaining between them. Germline assignment: CDR1 LNHDA and CDR2 SQIVND (reference sequence). The CDR3 sequence: CASIGSDEQFF. DNA for the CDR3: TGTGCCAGTATTGGTTCAGATGAGCAGTTCTTC.

The rearrangement links TRBV29-1 to TRBJ2-3; no clear D gene. This CDR3 has 16 amino acids. Germline CDR1 reads SQVTM; CDR2 reads ANQGSEA. Trimming removed 7 bases at V and 6 bases at J, with 26 bases between. DNA for the CDR3: TGCAGCGGCCTAAAGACCCCCGACCTCAAGGTGGATACGCAGTATTTT. It codes for CSGLKTPDLKVDTQYF.

This clonotype was seen a single time. This sequence joins TRBV9 and TRBJ2-7; TRBD2 agrees at 7 bases. Trimming removed 3 bases from V and 2 bases from J; junction bases left unmatched: 5. Germline V gene lookup returns CDR1 SGDLS and CDR2 YYNGEE. This CDR3 contains 14 residues. CDR3 nucleotides: TGTGCCAGCAGCGGCAGCGGGACCCCCTACGAGCAGTACTTC. It specifies CASSGSGTPYEQYF.

This rearrangement joins TRBV20-1 to TRBJ2-1; D is ambiguous. The CDR3 has 12 amino acids. Germline assignment: CDR1 DFQATT and CDR2 SNEGSKA (reference sequence). Trimming stripped 5 bases from V and 9 bases from J, with 14 bases between. The CDR3 nucleotides are TGCAGTGCTCAGAGGTGGGAAACTGAGCAGTTCTTC. It yields the protein CSAQRWETEQFF.

The chain recombines TRBV28 with TRBJ2-5, with 9 bases aligning to TRBD2. The CDR3 loop spans 15 amino acids. V dropped 10 bases and J dropped 0; count of bases not matched to a gene: 9. Germline V CDR1 and CDR2: MDHEN, SYDVKM. CDR3 coding DNA: TGTGCCACGGGACCTAGCGGGACCAACCAAGAGACCCAGTACTTC. Its translation is CATGPSGTNQETQYF.

The rearrangement links TRBV28 to TRBJ2-7; D is possibly TRBD1 or TRBD2 (5 bases each). The CDR3 length is 14 residues. Germline V gene sequence: CDR1 MDHEN, CDR2 SYDVKM. V shed 5 bases and J shed 3 bases, with 14 bases lying between them. CDR3 nucleotide sequence: TGTGCCAGCAGTCCGTGGGGGAATATCTACGAGCAGTACTTC. Translation: CASSPWGNIYEQYF.

V and J are TRBV29-1 and TRBJ2-7; D is ambiguous. V lost 4 bases, J lost 3 bases, and 10 bases lay in between. CDR3 length equals 12 residues. Germline V gene sequence: CDR1 SQVTM, CDR2 ANQGSEA. The chain's CDR3 is CSVVGFYYEQYF. CDR3 nucleotides: TGCAGCGTTGTCGGGTTCTACTACGAGCAGTACTTC.

The gene calls are TRBV29-1 and TRBJ2-7; 10 bases agree with TRBD2. The CDR3 is made up of 13 amino acids. V gave up 4 bases and J gave up 2 bases; unmatched junction bases: 2. Germline V lookup: CDR1 SQVTM, CDR2 ANQGSEA. The CDR3 DNA sequence: TGCAGCGTTGTTACTAGCGGGGCCTACGAGCAGTACTTC. Amino acid sequence: CSVVTSGAYEQYF.

V is TRBV6-5 and J is TRBJ1-1, with D maybe TRBD1 (5 bases). Germline V gene data show CDR1 as MNHEY and CDR2 as SVGAGI. The germline V and J ends were trimmed by 6 bases and 10 bases, with 15 bases remaining between them. CDR3 length: 12 amino acids. In DNA, the CDR3 is TGTGCCAGCAGATCGCAGGGATGGGTAGCTTTCTTT. It codes for CASRSQGWVAFF.

The chain recombines TRBV5-1 with TRBJ2-7; weak D call: TRBD2 (5 bases). Germline V gives CDR1 SGHRS, CDR2 YFSETQ. Between the trimmed V and J ends, which lost 2 bases and 0 bases, there was a span of 9 bases. This CDR3 is built from 14 residues. The CDR3 region has the DNA TGCGCCAGCAGCTTCCAGCGGTCCTCCTACGAGCAGTACTTC. Protein: CASSFQRSSYEQYF.

This chain uses TRBV12-3 or TRBV12-4 with TRBJ1-1; D call uncertain. V shed 7 bases and J shed 5 bases, with 8 bases lying between them. The CDR3 has 11 residues. CDR3 residues: CASIDGTEAFF. The CDR3 nucleotides are TGTGCCAGCATAGATGGGACTGAAGCTTTCTTT.

This clonotype was detected once. V and J are TRBV12-3 or TRBV12-4 and TRBJ2-2, with unresolved D. The CDR3 spans 13 residues. The germline V and J ends were trimmed by 7 bases and 5 bases, with 11 bases remaining between them. Here the CDR3 DNA reads TGTGCCAGCACTTCGCAGGAGACCGGGGAGCTGTTTTTT. Translating it yields CASTSQETGELFF.

J is TRBJ2-7 and V is TRBV10-2, with 7 bases fitting TRBD2. The germline V gene encodes CDR1 WSHSY and CDR2 SAAADI. This CDR3 region has 13 residues. V lost 6 bases, J lost 3 bases, and 5 bases stayed unmatched. Here the CDR3 reads CASRGGSNYEQYF. The CDR3 bases are TGCGCCAGCAGGGGCGGGAGTAACTACGAGCAGTACTTC.

The genes are TRBV29-1 and TRBJ1-1; no clear D gene. This CDR3 spans 12 amino acids. Looked up from germline, CDR1 is SQVTM and CDR2 is ANQGSEA. Deletions cut 3 bases from V and 4 bases from J, with 9 bases between. Here the CDR3 DNA reads TGCAGCGTTGATGCAGACGGCACTGAAGCTTTCTTT. It codes for CSVDADGTEAFF.